The following is a TCR beta chain sequence with its context. The antigen remains undetermined. The sample is drawn from a study of shared clonotypes between healthy human individuals. The study, taken as a whole, reports: Naive subsets generally exceeded memory subsets in estimated richness. A reduction in generation probabilities was seen for non-shared clonotypes relative to those shared by all four donors.

Roughly 33,000 T cell genomes, or approximately 200 ng DNA, went into the sorted-subset replicate PCRs. Data came from immunoSEQ multiplex PCR; TCRdb stores just in-frame clones and leaves some out. Of over 2 million clones detected, around 96% appear once; the ten largest clones hold around 1.1%. Naive CD8 isolation took CD45RO-negative cells positively selected for CCR7 and excluded terminally differentiated effector memory CD45RA+ cells. The sequence was obtained from a man aged 18 to 29 in good health. Sequencing used naive CD8+ T cells sorted from blood.

The CDR3 DNA reads TGCGCCAGCAGCCAAGCGGGGACAGGGGTGCAGCCCCAGCATTTT. This codes for CASSQAGTGVQPQHF. V is TRBV4-1 and J is TRBJ1-5; 10 nucleotides align to TRBD1. The V gene end was trimmed by 1 base and the J gene end by 7 bases; junction bases not matched to a gene: 4. Looked up from germline, CDR1 is MGHRA and CDR2 is YSYEKL. The CDR3 covers 15 residues.